The next 4 T cell receptor beta chains were all read from a single sample in a study of T cell repertoires in cytomegalovirus infection. TCRdb itself ran the reads through MiXCR, one entry per CDR3 protein. The sample records around 450,000 distinct CDR3 sequences, around 11% being singletons. The sample was PBMCs. These receptors all stem from a human donor in good health (CMV status not recorded). Some clones in this sample may be carry-over from other donors' samples.

This clonotype was recorded at least ten times. The J gene is TRBJ2-1, the V gene TRBV5-6, with D maybe TRBD1 (5 bases). Trimming left V 0 bases short and J 4 bases short, with 14 bases between. Germline CDR1 is SGHDT and CDR2 is YYEEEE. The CDR3 length is 16 residues. The CDR3 region is CASSLVETANYNEQFF. Here the CDR3 DNA reads TGTGCCAGCAGCTTGGTGGAGACAGCAAATTACAATGAGCAGTTCTTC.

Written as DNA, the CDR3 is TGTGCCAGCAGCCCTCCTAGCAGACCCACCGGGGAGCTGTTTTTT. Protein: CASSPPSRPTGELFF. The V call is TRBV3-1, the J call TRBJ2-2; possibly TRBD2 for D (5 bases). Trimming left V 4 bases short and J 4 bases short, with 13 bases between. The CDR3 has 15 amino acids. From germline, CDR1 is LGHDT and CDR2 YNNKEL (reference sequence).

There are many counts of this clonotype. The chain has TRBV10-3 and TRBJ2-1; 9 bases are shared with TRBD1. This CDR3 is built from 15 residues. V shed 6 bases and J 5 bases; nucleotides not matched to a gene: 8. The germline V gene encodes CDR1 ENHRY and CDR2 SYGVKD. CDR3 DNA sequence: TGTGCCATCAGCCTACGGGACAGGGAGGACAATGAGCAGTTCTTC. Protein: CAISLRDREDNEQFF.

Ten or more counts support this clonotype. The chain uses TRBV7-9 and TRBJ1-1; D is ambiguous. This CDR3 spans 12 amino acids. Trimming shortened V by 5 bases and J by 0 bases, and 4 bases separated the two germline ends. Germline CDR1 reads SEHNR; CDR2 reads FQNEAQ (reference sequence). DNA of the CDR3: TGTGCCAGCAGCGCCATGAACACTGAAGCTTTCTTT. Its protein is CASSAMNTEAFF.